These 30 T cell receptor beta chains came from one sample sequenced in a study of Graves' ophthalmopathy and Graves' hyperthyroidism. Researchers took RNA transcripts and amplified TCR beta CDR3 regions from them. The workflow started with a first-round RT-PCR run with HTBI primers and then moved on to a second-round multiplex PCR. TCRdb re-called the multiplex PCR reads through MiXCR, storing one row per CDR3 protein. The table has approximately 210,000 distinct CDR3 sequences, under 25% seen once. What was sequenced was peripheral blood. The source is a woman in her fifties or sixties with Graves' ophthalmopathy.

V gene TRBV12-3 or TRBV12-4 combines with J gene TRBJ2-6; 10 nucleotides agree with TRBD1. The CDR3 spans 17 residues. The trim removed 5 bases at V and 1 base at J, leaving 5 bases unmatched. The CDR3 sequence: CASSPDRGLSGANVLTF. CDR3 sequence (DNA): TGTGCCAGCAGTCCCGACAGGGGGCTTTCTGGGGCCAACGTCCTGACTTTC.

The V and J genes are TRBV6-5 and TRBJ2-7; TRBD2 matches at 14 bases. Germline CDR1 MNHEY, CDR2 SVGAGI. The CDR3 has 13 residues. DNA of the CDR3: TGTGCCAGCAGTTCAGTGGGACTAGCGGGAGAATTTGTC. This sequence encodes CASSSVGLAGEFV.

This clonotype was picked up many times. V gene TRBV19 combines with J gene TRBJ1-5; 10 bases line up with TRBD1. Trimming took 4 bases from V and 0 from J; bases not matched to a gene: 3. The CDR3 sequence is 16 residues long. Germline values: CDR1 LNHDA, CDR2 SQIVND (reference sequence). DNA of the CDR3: TGTGCCAGTAGTAGCCGACAGGGGGCTAGCAATCAGCCCCAGCATTTT. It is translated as CASSSRQGASNQPQHF.

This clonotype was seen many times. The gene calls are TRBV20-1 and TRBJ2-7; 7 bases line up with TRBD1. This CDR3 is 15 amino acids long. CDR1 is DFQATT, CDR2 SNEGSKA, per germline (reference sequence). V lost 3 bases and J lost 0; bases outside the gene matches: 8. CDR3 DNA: TGCAGTGCTAGGGGCCCCCGGGACAGCTCCTACGAGCAGTACTTC. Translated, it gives CSARGPRDSSYEQYF.

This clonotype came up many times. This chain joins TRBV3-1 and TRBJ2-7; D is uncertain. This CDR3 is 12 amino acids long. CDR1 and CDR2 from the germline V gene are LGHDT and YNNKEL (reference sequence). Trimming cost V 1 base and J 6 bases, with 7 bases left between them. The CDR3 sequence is CASSQVSLEQYF. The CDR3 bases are TGTGCCAGCAGCCAAGTCAGCCTCGAGCAGTACTTC.

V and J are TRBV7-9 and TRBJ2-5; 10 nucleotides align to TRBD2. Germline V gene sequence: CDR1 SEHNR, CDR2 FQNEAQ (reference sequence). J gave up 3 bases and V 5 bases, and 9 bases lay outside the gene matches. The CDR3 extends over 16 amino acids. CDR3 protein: CASSAGLLAGEETQYF. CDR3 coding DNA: TGTGCCAGCAGCGCAGGGCTCCTAGCGGGGGAAGAGACCCAGTACTTC.

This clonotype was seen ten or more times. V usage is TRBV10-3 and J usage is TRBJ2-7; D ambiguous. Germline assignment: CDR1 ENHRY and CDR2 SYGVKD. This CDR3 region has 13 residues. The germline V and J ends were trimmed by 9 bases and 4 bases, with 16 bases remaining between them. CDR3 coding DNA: TGTGCCATTAGAGGTCGTCTCAGTTACGAGCAGTACTTC. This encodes CAIRGRLSYEQYF.

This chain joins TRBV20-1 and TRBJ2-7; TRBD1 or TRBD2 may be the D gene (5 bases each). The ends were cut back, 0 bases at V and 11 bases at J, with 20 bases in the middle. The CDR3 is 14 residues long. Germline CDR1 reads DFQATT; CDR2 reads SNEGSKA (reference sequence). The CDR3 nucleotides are TGCAGTGCTAGAGATATCGGTTTAGAGGGACCAGAGTACTTC. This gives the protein CSARDIGLEGPEYF.

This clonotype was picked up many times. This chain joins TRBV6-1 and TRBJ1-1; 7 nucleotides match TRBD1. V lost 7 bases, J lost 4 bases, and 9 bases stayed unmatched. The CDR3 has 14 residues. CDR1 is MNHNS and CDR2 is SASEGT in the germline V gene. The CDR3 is CASTHRGISTEAFF. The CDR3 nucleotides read TGTGCCAGCACCCACAGGGGAATTAGCACTGAAGCTTTCTTT.

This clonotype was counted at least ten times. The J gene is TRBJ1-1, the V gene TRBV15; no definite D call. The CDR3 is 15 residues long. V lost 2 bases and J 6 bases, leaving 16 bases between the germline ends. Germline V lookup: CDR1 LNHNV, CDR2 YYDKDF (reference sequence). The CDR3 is CATSRQRPERPEAFF. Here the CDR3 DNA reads TGTGCCACCAGCAGACAAAGGCCAGAACGACCTGAAGCTTTCTTT.

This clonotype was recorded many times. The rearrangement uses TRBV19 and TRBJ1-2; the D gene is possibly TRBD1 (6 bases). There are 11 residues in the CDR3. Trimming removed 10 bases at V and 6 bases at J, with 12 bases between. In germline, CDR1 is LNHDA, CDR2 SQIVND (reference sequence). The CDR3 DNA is TGTGCCACACCCAACAGGGATGGCTACACCTTC. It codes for CATPNRDGYTF.

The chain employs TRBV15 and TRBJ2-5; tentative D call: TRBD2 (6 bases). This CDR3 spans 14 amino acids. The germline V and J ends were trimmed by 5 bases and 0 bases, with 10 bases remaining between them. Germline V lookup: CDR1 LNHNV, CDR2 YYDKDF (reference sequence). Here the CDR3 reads CATSSWDYQETQYF. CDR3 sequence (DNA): TGTGCCACCAGCTCCTGGGACTACCAAGAGACCCAGTACTTC.

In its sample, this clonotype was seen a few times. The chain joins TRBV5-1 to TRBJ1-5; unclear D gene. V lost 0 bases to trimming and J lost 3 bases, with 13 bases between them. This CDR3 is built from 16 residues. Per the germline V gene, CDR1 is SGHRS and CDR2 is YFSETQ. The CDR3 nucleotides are TGCGCCAGCAGCTTGGGACACGGGGATTCCAATCAGCCCCAGCATTTT. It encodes CASSLGHGDSNQPQHF.

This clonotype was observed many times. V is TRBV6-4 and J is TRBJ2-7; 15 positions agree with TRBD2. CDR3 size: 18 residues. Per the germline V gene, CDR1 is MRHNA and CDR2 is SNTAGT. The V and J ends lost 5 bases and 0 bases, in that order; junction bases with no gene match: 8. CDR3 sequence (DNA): TGTGCCAGCAGTCGGTCGGGACTAGCGGGAGGAAGCTCCTACGAGCAGTACTTC. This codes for CASSRSGLAGGSSYEQYF.

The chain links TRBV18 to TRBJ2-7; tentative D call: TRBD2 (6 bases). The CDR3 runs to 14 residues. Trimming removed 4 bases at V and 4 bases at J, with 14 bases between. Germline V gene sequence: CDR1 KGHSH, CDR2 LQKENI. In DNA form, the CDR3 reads TGTGCCAGCTCACTGTCGGGCGCGGGGTACGAGCAGTACTTC. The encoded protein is CASSLSGAGYEQYF.

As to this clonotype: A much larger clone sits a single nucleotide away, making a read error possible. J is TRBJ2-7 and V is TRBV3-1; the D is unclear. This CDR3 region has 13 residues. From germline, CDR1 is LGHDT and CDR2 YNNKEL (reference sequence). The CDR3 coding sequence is TGTGCCGGCAGCGTGGGTCCGGTCTACGAGCAGTACTTC. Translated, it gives CAGSVGPVYEQYF.

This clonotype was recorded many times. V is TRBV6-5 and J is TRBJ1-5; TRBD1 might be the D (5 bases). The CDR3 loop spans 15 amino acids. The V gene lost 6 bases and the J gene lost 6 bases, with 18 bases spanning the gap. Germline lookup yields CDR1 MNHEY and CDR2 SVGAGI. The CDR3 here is CASRSMSQGSQPQHF. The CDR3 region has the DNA TGTGCCAGCAGAAGTATGAGCCAGGGTTCTCAGCCCCAGCATTTT.

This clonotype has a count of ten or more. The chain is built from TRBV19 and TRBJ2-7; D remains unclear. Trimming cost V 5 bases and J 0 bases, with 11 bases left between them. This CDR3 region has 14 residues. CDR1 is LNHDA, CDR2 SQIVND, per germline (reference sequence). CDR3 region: CASSSRPLSYEQYF. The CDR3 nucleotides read TGTGCCAGTAGTTCAAGACCGCTCTCCTACGAGCAGTACTTC.

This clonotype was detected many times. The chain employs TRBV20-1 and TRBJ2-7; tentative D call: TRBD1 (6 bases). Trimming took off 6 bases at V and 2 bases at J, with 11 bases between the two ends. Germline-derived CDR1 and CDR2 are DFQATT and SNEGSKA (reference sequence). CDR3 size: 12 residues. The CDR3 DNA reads TGCAGTGCCTCGGACAGAGCCTACGAGCAGTACTTC. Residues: CSASDRAYEQYF.

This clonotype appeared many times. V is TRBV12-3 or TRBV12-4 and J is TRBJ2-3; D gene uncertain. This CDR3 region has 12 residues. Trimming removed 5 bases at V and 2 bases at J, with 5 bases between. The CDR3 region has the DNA TGTGCCAGCAGTGCGTCCACAGATACGCAGTATTTT. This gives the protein CASSASTDTQYF.

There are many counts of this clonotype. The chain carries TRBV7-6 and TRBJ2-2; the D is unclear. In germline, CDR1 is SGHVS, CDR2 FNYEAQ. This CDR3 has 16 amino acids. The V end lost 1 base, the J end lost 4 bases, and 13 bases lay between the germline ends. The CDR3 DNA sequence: TGTGCCAGCAGCTTAGAGGACCACACTTTCACCGGGGAGCTGTTTTTT. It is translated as CASSLEDHTFTGELFF. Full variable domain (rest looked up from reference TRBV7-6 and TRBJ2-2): GAGVSQSPRYKVTKRGQDVALRCDPISGHVSLYWYRQALGQGPEFLTYFNYEAQQDKSGLPNDRFSAERPEGSISTLTIQRTEQRDSAMYRCASSLEDHTFTGELFFGEGSRLTVL.

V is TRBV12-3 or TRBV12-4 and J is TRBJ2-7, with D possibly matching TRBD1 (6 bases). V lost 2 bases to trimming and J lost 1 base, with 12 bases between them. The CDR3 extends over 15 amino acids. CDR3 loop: CASSLRGTGSYEQYF. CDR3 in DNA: TGTGCCAGCAGTTTAAGGGGGACGGGATCCTACGAGCAGTACTTC.

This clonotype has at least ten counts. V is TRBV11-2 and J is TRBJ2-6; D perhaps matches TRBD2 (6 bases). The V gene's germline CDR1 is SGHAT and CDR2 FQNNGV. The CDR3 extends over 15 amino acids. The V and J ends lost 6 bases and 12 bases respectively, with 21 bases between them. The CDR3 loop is CASSREPGVFSVLTF. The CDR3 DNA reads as TGTGCCAGCAGTCGCGAGCCGGGGGTCTTCAGCGTCCTGACTTTC.

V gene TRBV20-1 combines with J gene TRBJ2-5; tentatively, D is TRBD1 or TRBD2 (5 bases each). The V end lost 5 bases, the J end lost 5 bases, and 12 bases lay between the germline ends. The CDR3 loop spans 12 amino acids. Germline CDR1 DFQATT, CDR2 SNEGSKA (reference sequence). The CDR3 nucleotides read TGCAGTGCTGGCGAGGGGAGCGAGACCCAGTACTTC. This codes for CSAGEGSETQYF.

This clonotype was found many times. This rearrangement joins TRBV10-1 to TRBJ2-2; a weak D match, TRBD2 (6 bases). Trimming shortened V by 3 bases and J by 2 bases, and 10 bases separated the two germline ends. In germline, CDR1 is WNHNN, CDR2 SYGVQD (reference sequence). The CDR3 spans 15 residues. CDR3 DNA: TGCGCCAGCAGTGATGTAGGGACTAACACCGGGGAGCTGTTTTTT. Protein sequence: CASSDVGTNTGELFF.

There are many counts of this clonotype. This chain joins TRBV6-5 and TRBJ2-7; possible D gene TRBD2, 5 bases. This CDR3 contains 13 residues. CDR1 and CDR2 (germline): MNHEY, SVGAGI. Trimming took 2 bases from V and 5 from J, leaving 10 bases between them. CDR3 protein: CASSYRLSDEQYF. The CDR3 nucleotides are TGTGCCAGCAGTTACAGGCTTAGCGACGAGCAGTACTTC.

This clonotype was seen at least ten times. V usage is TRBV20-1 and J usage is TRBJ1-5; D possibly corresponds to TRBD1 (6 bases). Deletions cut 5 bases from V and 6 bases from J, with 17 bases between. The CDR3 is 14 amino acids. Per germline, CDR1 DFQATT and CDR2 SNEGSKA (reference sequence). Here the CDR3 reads CSAGGRGFSQPQHF. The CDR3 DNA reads TGCAGTGCTGGGGGGCGGGGGTTCTCTCAGCCCCAGCATTTT.

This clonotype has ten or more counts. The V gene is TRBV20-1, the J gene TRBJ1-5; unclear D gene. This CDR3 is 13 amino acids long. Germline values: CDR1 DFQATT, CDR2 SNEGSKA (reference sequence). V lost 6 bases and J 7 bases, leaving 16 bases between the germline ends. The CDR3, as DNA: TGCAGTGCCCGGGAGGTAACGGGGCAGCCCCAGCATTTT. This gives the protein CSAREVTGQPQHF.

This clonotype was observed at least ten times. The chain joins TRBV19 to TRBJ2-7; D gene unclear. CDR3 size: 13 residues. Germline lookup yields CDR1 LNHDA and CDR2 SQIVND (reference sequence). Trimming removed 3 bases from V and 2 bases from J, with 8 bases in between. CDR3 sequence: CASSMRPAYEQYF. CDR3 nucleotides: TGTGCCAGTAGTATGCGGCCAGCCTACGAGCAGTACTTC.

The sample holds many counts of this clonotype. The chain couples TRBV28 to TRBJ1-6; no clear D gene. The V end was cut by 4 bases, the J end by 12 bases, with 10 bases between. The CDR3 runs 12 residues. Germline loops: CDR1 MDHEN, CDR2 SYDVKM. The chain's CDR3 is CASSSIEEPLHF. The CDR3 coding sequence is TGTGCCAGCAGTTCCATCGAAGAACCCCTCCACTTT.